The sample holds many counts of the clone carrying this T cell receptor beta chain. Its antigen is unidentified. A single record per CDR3 protein comes from TCRdb applying MiXCR to the reads. The sample includes hundreds of thousands of distinct CDR3 sequences, 11% of them seen just once. Trimming left V 5 bases short and J 1 base short, with 16 bases between. The CDR3 consists of 15 residues. Germline assignment: CDR1 SQVTM and CDR2 ANQGSEA. The data are from a study of T cell repertoires in cytomegalovirus infection. Study summary: Both a matching HLA type and CMV infection were indicated by public TCR beta signatures.

Broader study findings: Cumulative frequency (of public TCR beta family members) identified carriers of CMV plus the relevant HLA. In two of eight donors, the top clonotype was HLA-C-restricted CMV-specific.

The rearrangement joins TRBV29-1 to TRBJ2-3, with a weak D call TRBD2 (7 bases). Sequenced sample: PBMCs. This clonotype originated in a human donor in good health (CMV status not recorded). Some clones in this sample may be carry-over from other donors' samples. The CDR3 bases are TGCAGCGTTATTTCCCCGGGGGGCCGCACAGATACGCAGTATTTT. It specifies CSVISPGGRTDTQYF.